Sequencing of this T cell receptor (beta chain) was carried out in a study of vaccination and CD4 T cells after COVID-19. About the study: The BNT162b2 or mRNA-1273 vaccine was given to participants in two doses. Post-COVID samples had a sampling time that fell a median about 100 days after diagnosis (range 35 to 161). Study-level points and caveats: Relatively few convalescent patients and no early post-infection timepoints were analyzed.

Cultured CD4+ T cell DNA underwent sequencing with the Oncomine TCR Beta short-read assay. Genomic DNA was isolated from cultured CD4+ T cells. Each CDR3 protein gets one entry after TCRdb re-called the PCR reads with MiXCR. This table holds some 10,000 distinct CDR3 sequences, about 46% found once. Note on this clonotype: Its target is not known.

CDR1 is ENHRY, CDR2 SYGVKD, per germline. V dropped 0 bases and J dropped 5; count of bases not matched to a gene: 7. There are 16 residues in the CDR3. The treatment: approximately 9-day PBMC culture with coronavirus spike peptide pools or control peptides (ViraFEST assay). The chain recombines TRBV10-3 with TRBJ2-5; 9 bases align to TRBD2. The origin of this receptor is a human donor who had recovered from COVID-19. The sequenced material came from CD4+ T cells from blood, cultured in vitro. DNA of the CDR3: TGTGCCATCAGTGAGTCACGGGCTAGCGGGGAGGAGACCCAGTACTTC. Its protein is CAISESRASGEETQYF.